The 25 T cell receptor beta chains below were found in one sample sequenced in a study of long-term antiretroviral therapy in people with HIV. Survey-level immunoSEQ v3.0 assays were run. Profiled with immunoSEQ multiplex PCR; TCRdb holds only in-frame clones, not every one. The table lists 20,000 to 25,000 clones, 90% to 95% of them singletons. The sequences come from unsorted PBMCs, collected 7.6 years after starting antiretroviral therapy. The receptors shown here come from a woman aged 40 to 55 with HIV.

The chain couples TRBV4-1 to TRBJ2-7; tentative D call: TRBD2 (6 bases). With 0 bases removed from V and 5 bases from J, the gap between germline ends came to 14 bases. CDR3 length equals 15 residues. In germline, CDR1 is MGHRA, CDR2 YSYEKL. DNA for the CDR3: TGCGCCAGCAGCCAAGATGGGACGGGGGTCGACGAGCAGTACTTC. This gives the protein CASSQDGTGVDEQYF.

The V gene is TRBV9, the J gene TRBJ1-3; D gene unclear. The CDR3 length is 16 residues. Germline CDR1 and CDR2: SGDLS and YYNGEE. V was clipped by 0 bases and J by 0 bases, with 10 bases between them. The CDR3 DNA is TGTGCCAGCAGCGTAGAAGACAAGAACTCTGGAAACACCATATATTTT. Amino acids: CASSVEDKNSGNTIYF.

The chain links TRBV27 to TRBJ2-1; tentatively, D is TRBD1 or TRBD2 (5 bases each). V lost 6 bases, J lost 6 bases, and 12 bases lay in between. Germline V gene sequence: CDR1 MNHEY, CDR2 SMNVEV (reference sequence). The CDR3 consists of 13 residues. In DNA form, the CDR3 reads TGTGCCAGCAGGCTTGGGACCACCAATGAGCAGTTCTTC. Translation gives CASRLGTTNEQFF.

The CDR3: CASSKDRPLSPNYGYTF. The DNA of the CDR3 is TGTGCCAGTAGTAAGGACAGGCCCCTCTCGCCTAACTATGGCTACACCTTC. The gene calls are TRBV19 and TRBJ1-2; 7 bases align to TRBD1. The germline gives CDR1 LNHDA, CDR2 SQIVND (reference sequence). The CDR3 runs to 17 residues. The V segment lost 4 bases and the J segment 0 bases; nucleotides outside the gene matches: 11.

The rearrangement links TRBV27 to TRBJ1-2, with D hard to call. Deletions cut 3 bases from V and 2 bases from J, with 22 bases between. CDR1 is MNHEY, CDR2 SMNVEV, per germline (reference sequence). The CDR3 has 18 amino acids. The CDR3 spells CASSFRFGEEAVNYGYTF. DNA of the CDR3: TGTGCCAGCAGTTTTCGGTTCGGTGAGGAGGCTGTAAACTATGGCTACACCTTC.

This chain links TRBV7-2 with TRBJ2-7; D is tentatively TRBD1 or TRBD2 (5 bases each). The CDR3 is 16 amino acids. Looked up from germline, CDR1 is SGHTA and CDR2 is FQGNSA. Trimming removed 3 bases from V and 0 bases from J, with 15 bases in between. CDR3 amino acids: CASSLSWDPSSYEQYF. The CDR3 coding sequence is TGTGCCAGCAGCTTGTCATGGGACCCTAGCTCCTACGAGCAGTACTTC.

The CDR3, as DNA: TGTGCCAGCAGCCTGCCTGAGGGGGATGACTACGAGCAGTACTTC. This encodes CASSLPEGDDYEQYF. This chain uses TRBV5-6 with TRBJ2-7; TRBD1 might be the D (6 bases). Trimming pared 4 bases from V and 3 bases from J, leaving 17 bases between. This CDR3 spans 15 amino acids. The germline V gene has CDR1 SGHDT and CDR2 YYEEEE.

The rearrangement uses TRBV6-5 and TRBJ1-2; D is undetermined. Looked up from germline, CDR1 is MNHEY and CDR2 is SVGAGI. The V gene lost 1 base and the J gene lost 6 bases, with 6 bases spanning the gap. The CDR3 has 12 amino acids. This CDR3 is CASSYFKDGYTF. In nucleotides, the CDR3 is TGTGCCAGCAGTTACTTCAAGGATGGCTACACCTTC.

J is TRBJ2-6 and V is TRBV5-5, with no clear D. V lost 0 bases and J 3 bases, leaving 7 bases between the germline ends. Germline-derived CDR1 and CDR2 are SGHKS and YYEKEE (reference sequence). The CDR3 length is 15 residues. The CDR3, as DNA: TGTGCCAGCAGCTTGGCGGGTAATGGGGCCAACGTCCTGACTTTC. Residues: CASSLAGNGANVLTF.

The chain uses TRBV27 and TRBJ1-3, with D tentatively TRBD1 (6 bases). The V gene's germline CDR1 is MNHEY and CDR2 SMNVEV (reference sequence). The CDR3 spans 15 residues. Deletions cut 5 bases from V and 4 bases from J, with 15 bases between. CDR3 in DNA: TGTGCCAGCAGTCTCGGGAGGGGGATAGGAAACACCATATATTTT. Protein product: CASSLGRGIGNTIYF.

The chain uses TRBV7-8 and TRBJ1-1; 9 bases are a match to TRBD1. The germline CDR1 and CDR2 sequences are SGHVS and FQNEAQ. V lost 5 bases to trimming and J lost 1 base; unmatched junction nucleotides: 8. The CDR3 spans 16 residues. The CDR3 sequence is CASSRRDRVRNTEAFF. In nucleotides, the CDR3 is TGTGCCAGCAGCCGCCGGGACAGGGTCCGGAACACTGAAGCTTTCTTT. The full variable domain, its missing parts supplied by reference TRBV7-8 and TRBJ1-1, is GAGVSQSPRYKVAKRGQDVALRCDPISGHVSLFWYQQALGQGPEFLTYFQNEAQLDKSGLPSDRFFAERPEGSVSTLKIQRTQQEDSAVYLCASSRRDRVRNTEAFFGQGTRLTVV.

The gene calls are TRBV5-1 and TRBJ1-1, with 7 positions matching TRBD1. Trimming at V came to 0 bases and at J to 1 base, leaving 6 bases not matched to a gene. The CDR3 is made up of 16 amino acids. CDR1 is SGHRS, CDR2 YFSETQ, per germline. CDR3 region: CASSLGPGTANTEAFF. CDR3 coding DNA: TGCGCCAGCAGCTTGGGACCGGGGACAGCGAACACTGAAGCTTTCTTT.

This CDR3 reads CASSLGVAMSSYEQYF. For the CDR3, the DNA is TGTGCCAGCAGCTTGGGGGTGGCCATGAGCTCCTACGAGCAGTACTTC. The chain couples TRBV5-5 to TRBJ2-7; D gene uncertain. This CDR3 comprises 16 residues. Trimming took off 0 bases at V and 0 bases at J, with 13 bases between the two ends. Germline values: CDR1 SGHKS, CDR2 YYEKEE (reference sequence).

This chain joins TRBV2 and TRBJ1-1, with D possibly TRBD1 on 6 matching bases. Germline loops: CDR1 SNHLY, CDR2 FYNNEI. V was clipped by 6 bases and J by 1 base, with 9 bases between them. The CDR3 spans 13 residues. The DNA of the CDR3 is TGTGCCAGCAGAAAGGGGGGGAACACTGAAGCTTTCTTT. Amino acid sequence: CASRKGGNTEAFF.

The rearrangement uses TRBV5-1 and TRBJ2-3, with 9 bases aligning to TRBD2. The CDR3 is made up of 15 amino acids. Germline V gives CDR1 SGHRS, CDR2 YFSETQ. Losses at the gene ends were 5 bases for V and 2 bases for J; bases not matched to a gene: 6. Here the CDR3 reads CASSFSGGPTDTQYF. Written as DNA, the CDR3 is TGCGCCAGCAGTTTTAGCGGGGGCCCCACAGATACGCAGTATTTT. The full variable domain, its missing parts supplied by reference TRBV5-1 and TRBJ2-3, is KAGVTQTPRYLIKTRGQQVTLSCSPISGHRSVSWYQQTPGQGLQFLFEYFSETQRNKGNFPGRFSGRQFSNSRSEMNVSTLELGDSALYLCASSFSGGPTDTQYFGPGTRLTVL.

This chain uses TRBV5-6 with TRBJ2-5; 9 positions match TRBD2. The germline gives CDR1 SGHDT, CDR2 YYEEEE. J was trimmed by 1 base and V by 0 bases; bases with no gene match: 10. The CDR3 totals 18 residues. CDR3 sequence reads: CASSLGAGGIGFQETQYF. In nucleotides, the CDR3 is TGTGCCAGCAGCTTGGGAGCGGGGGGCATAGGTTTCCAAGAGACCCAGTACTTC.

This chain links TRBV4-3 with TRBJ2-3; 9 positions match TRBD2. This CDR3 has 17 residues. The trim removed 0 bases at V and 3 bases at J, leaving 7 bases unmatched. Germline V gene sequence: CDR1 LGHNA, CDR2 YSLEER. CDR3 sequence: CASSQDQASGATDTQYF. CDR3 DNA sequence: TGCGCCAGCAGCCAAGATCAAGCTAGCGGGGCAACAGATACGCAGTATTTT.

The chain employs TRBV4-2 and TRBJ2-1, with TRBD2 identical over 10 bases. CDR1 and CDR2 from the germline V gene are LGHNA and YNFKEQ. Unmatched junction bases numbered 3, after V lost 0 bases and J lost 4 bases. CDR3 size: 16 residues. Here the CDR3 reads CASSQDERGGYNEQFF. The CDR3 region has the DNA TGTGCCAGCAGCCAAGATGAGCGGGGGGGGTACAATGAGCAGTTCTTC.

CDR3 amino acids: CASKRGPDSYEQYF. CDR3 sequence (DNA): TGTGCCAGCAAGAGGGGCCCTGATTCCTACGAGCAGTACTTC. The gene calls are TRBV6-1 and TRBJ2-7, with D perhaps matching TRBD1 or TRBD2 (5 bases each). Deletions cut 7 bases from V and 1 base from J, with 14 bases between. The CDR3 runs 14 residues. The germline V gene encodes CDR1 MNHNS and CDR2 SASEGT.

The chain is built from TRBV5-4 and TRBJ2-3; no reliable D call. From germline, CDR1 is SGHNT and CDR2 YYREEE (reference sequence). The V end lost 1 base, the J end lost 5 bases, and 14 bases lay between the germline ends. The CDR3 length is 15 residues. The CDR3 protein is CASSLLELGVDTQYF. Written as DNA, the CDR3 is TGTGCCAGCAGCTTGTTGGAATTAGGAGTAGATACGCAGTATTTT. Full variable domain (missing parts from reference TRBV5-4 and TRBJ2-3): ETGVTQSPTHLIKTRGQQVTLRCSSQSGHNTVSWYQQALGQGPQFIFQYYREEENGRGNFPPRFSGLQFPNYSSELNVNALELDDSALYLCASSLLELGVDTQYFGPGTRLTVL.

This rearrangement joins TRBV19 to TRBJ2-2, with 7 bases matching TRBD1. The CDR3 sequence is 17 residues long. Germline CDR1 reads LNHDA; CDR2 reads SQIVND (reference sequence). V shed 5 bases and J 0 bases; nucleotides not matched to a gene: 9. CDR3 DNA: TGTGCCAGTAGTCGCCAGGGACAGCCTGCGAACACCGGGGAGCTGTTTTTT. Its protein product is CASSRQGQPANTGELFF.

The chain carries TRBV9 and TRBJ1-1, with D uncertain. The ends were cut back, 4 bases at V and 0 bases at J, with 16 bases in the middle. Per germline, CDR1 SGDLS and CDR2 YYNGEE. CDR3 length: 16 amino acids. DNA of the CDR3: TGTGCCAGCAGCCAAGATCACCAGACCCTGAACACTGAAGCTTTCTTT. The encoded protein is CASSQDHQTLNTEAFF.

CDR3 DNA sequence: TGCAGCGGTTCCGGGGCCCCAGGGGAGGAAAAACTGTTTTTT. This encodes CSGSGAPGEEKLFF. The rearrangement links TRBV29-1 to TRBJ1-4, with D possibly matching TRBD1 (6 bases). Trimming left V 7 bases short and J 8 bases short, with 20 bases between. Per the germline V gene, CDR1 is SQVTM and CDR2 is ANQGSEA. The CDR3 length is 14 residues. Drawing the rest from reference TRBV29-1 and TRBJ1-4, the complete variable domain is SAVISQKPSRDICQRGTSLTIQCQVDSQVTMMFWYRQQPGQSLTLIATANQGSEATYESGFVIDKFPISRPNLTFSTLTVSNMSPEDSSIYLCSGSGAPGEEKLFFGSGTQLSVL.

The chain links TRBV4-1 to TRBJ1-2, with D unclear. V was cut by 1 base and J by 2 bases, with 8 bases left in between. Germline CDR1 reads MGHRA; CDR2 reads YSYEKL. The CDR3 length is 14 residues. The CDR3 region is CASSQVGQNYGYTF. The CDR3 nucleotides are TGCGCCAGCAGCCAAGTAGGGCAGAACTATGGCTACACCTTC.

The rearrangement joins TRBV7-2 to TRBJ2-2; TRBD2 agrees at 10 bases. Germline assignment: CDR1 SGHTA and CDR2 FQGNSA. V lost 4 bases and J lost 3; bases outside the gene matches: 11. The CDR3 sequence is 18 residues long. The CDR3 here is CASSYRDSGGLHTGELFF. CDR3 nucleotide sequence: TGTGCCAGCAGCTACAGGGATAGCGGGGGGCTTCACACCGGGGAGCTGTTTTTT.